Shown below are 32 T cell receptor beta chains from a single sample sequenced in a study of blood T cell repertoires in COVID-19. Produced via immunoSEQ multiplex PCR; TCRdb's table is partial and in-frame only. The table has approximately 200,000 clones, roughly 85% seen once. The material sequenced was peripheral blood. The receptors derive from a human donor with active or convalescent COVID-19. The donor label of this sample is uncertain.

The V gene is TRBV28, the J gene TRBJ1-4; weak D call: TRBD1 (6 bases). V lost 6 bases and J 8 bases, leaving 16 bases between the germline ends. Germline CDR1 and CDR2: MDHEN and SYDVKM. This CDR3 region has 14 residues. The CDR3 DNA reads as TGTGCCAGCAGCTTACCAGGGGAAGACGAAAAACTGTTTTTT. Encoded protein: CASSLPGEDEKLFF.

This clone was counted only a few times. The V call is TRBV19, the J call TRBJ1-5; no clear D gene. CDR3 length equals 15 residues. Germline loops: CDR1 LNHDA, CDR2 SQIVND (reference sequence). Deletions cut 6 bases from V and 3 bases from J, with 15 bases between. This CDR3 reads CASSSLMGPNQPQHF. The CDR3, as DNA: TGTGCCAGTAGCTCTCTTATGGGCCCCAATCAGCCCCAGCATTTT.

The chain has TRBV2 and TRBJ2-5; 7 bases are shared with TRBD1. Per germline, CDR1 SNHLY and CDR2 FYNNEI. CDR3 length equals 13 residues. J was trimmed by 5 bases and V by 7 bases; bases with no gene match: 7. This CDR3 reads CASTPTGRETQYF. DNA of the CDR3: TGTGCCAGCACCCCGACAGGGCGGGAGACCCAGTACTTC. The full variable domain, rest sourced from reference TRBV2 and TRBJ2-5, is EPEVTQTPSHQVTQMGQEVILRCVPISNHLYFYWYRQILGQKVEFLVSFYNNEISEKSEIFDDQFSVERPDGSNFTLKIRSTKLEDSAMYFCASTPTGRETQYFGPGTRLLVL.

The V and J genes are TRBV4-1 and TRBJ2-3, with D perhaps TRBD1 (6 bases). This CDR3 has 15 residues. Trimming shortened V by 0 bases and J by 3 bases, and 10 bases separated the two germline ends. Germline CDR1 reads MGHRA; CDR2 reads YSYEKL. The CDR3 DNA follows: TGCGCCAGCAGCCAAGAAACCACAGGGACAGATACGCAGTATTTT. Translation: CASSQETTGTDTQYF.

The rearrangement joins TRBV5-1 to TRBJ2-1; D not resolved. This CDR3 region has 15 residues. The V end lost 0 bases, the J end lost 4 bases, and 11 bases lay between the germline ends. The germline gives CDR1 SGHRS, CDR2 YFSETQ. CDR3 in amino acids: CASSLVARRYNEQFF. Written as DNA, the CDR3 is TGCGCCAGCAGCTTGGTGGCTAGAAGGTACAATGAGCAGTTCTTC. Combining the CDR3 with reference TRBV5-1 and TRBJ2-1 gives the whole variable domain KAGVTQTPRYLIKTRGQQVTLSCSPISGHRSVSWYQQTPGQGLQFLFEYFSETQRNKGNFPGRFSGRQFSNSRSEMNVSTLELGDSALYLCASSLVARRYNEQFFGPGTRLTVL.

The genes are TRBV19 and TRBJ1-2, with D unresolved. CDR1 is LNHDA and CDR2 is SQIVND in the germline V gene (reference sequence). The CDR3 is 15 amino acids. Trimming pared 7 bases from V and 2 bases from J, leaving 17 bases between. CDR3 residues: CASTISPTINYGYTF. The CDR3 bases are TGTGCCAGTACAATATCCCCGACAATCAACTATGGCTACACCTTC.

This sequence joins TRBV10-3 and TRBJ1-6, with D maybe TRBD1 (5 bases). Germline V gene data show CDR1 as ENHRY and CDR2 as SYGVKD. V was pared by 4 bases and J by 6 bases, with 13 bases between. This CDR3 spans 15 amino acids. The CDR3 DNA reads as TGTGCCATCAGTGGCAGGGTAGGGGTTAATTCACCCCTCCACTTT. Protein product: CAISGRVGVNSPLHF.

The V gene is TRBV3-1 (or the pseudogene TRBV3-2), the J gene TRBJ2-7; 11 bases map to TRBD2. V trimming: 4 bases; J trimming: 5 bases; junction bases outside the gene matches: 4. The germline V gene has CDR1 LGHDT and CDR2 YNNKEL (reference sequence). This CDR3 has 14 residues. The DNA of the CDR3 is TGTGCCAGCAGCCCTAGCGGGGGGTCCCACGAGCAGTACTTC. As protein: CASSPSGGSHEQYF.

V usage is TRBV5-1 and J usage is TRBJ2-3, with a tentative D call TRBD1 (5 bases). V lost 7 bases to trimming and J lost 0 bases, with 12 bases between them. The CDR3 consists of 14 residues. Germline V gives CDR1 SGHRS, CDR2 YFSETQ. CDR3 sequence: CASGRGDSTDTQYF. The CDR3 DNA is TGCGCCAGCGGAAGGGGCGATAGCACAGATACGCAGTATTTT.

The V and J genes are TRBV11-3 and TRBJ1-1, with D possibly being TRBD1 (6 bases). Germline CDR1 is SGHNT and CDR2 is YENEEA. The CDR3 is 16 residues long. Trimming took off 2 bases at V and 4 bases at J, with 17 bases between the two ends. CDR3 sequence reads: CASSLPNIGGGTEAFF. In DNA, the CDR3 is TGTGCCAGCAGCTTACCGAATATTGGGGGCGGCACTGAAGCTTTCTTT.

This sequence joins TRBV5-4 and TRBJ2-3; D might be TRBD2 (5 bases). CDR1 is SGHNT and CDR2 is YYREEE in the germline V gene (reference sequence). The V and J ends lost 0 bases and 5 bases respectively, with 16 bases between them. The CDR3 has 16 residues. The CDR3 nucleotides read TGTGCCAGCAGCTTGGGGCGGGCTCGGGGATTAGATACGCAGTATTTT. Its protein product is CASSLGRARGLDTQYF.

This chain links TRBV4-1 with TRBJ1-6; no definite D call. V dropped 0 bases and J dropped 8 bases, with 14 bases sitting between them. Germline lookup yields CDR1 MGHRA and CDR2 YSYEKL. The length of the CDR3 is 16 residues. The CDR3 sequence is CASSQDALAGYSPLHF. In DNA form, the CDR3 reads TGCGCCAGCAGCCAAGATGCCCTGGCAGGTTATTCACCCCTCCACTTT.

In its sample, this clone was seen a few times. The gene calls are TRBV27 and TRBJ1-6; 9 bases align to TRBD1. J gave up 10 bases and V 2 bases, and 6 bases lay outside the gene matches. Germline lookup yields CDR1 MNHEY and CDR2 SMNVEV (reference sequence). CDR3 size: 15 residues. The CDR3 DNA is TGTGCCAGCAGTTTAGGGACAGGGTTCTCCTCACCCCTCCACTTT. It yields the protein CASSLGTGFSSPLHF.

The chain carries TRBV3-1 (or the pseudogene TRBV3-2) and TRBJ1-2; unclear D gene. Trimming stripped 0 bases from V and 2 bases from J, with 13 bases between. Germline loops: CDR1 LGHDT, CDR2 YNNKEL (reference sequence). This CDR3 is 16 amino acids long. CDR3 in DNA: TGTGCCAGCAGCCAAGATCTGGTGTTCGCGAACTATGGCTACACCTTC. Its translation is CASSQDLVFANYGYTF.

This chain connects TRBV5-1 to TRBJ2-1; 12 bases agree with TRBD2. The ends lost 3 bases at V and 4 bases at J; junction bases unmatched: 5. Germline V gene data show CDR1 as SGHRS and CDR2 as YFSETQ. The CDR3 totals 16 residues. CDR3 residues: CASSWAGTSGYNEQFF. The CDR3 bases are TGCGCCAGCAGCTGGGCCGGGACTAGCGGGTACAATGAGCAGTTCTTC.

This rearrangement joins TRBV5-1 to TRBJ2-7; 7 nucleotides agree with TRBD2. Germline values: CDR1 SGHRS, CDR2 YFSETQ. There are 17 residues in the CDR3. Trimming cost V 1 base and J 2 bases; bases outside gene matches: 12. The CDR3, as DNA: TGCGCCAGCAGCTTGTTTTCATCCGGGGGGATAACCTACGAGCAGTACTTC. Translating gives CASSLFSSGGITYEQYF.

J is TRBJ1-2 and V is TRBV20-1; 7 bases are shared with TRBD1. The CDR3 extends over 11 amino acids. J lost 4 bases, V lost 7 bases, and 3 bases had no gene match. CDR1 and CDR2 (germline): DFQATT, SNEGSKA (reference sequence). The CDR3 is CSVAGGYGYTF. The DNA for the CDR3 is TGCAGTGTAGCAGGGGGCTATGGCTACACCTTC.

In this sample, this clone turned up a few times. The chain links TRBV5-1 to TRBJ2-1; D may be TRBD1 (7 bases). The CDR3 loop spans 15 amino acids. Deletions cut 4 bases from V and 9 bases from J, with 20 bases between. The germline V gene has CDR1 SGHRS and CDR2 YFSETQ. The CDR3 reads CASSPEGTVSVEQFF. The CDR3 DNA is TGCGCCAGCAGCCCGGAGGGGACAGTTAGTGTTGAGCAGTTCTTC.

In this sample, this clone turned up a few times. This sequence joins TRBV28 and TRBJ2-5, with 8 bases lining up with TRBD1. CDR3 length equals 12 residues. V dropped 6 bases and J dropped 4; count of bases not matched to a gene: 1. Germline CDR1 MDHEN, CDR2 SYDVKM. The CDR3 here is CASRDRGETQYF. The CDR3 nucleotides are TGTGCCAGCAGAGACAGGGGAGAGACCCAGTACTTC.

The chain employs TRBV28 and TRBJ1-1, with D possibly TRBD1 on 5 matching bases. Germline assignment: CDR1 MDHEN and CDR2 SYDVKM. The germline V and J ends were trimmed by 6 bases and 0 bases, with 14 bases remaining between them. The CDR3 covers 15 residues. The chain's CDR3 is CASRSGTSMNTEAFF. As DNA, the CDR3 is TGTGCCAGCAGAAGCGGGACCTCTATGAACACTGAAGCTTTCTTT.

In its sample, this clone was seen a few times. The chain employs TRBV4-2 and TRBJ2-2, with TRBD2 matching over 11 bases. This CDR3 comprises 17 residues. Germline lookup yields CDR1 LGHNA and CDR2 YNFKEQ. V lost 1 base, J lost 6 bases, and 7 bases stayed unmatched. DNA for the CDR3: TGTGCCAGCAGCCAAGTGACACTAGCGGGAGAATCCGGGGAGCTGTTTTTT. Its protein is CASSQVTLAGESGELFF.

Here the CDR3 DNA reads TGTGCCAGCAGCTTGACTAGCGGGAGTGCCGAGCAGTACTTC. Translating it yields CASSLTSGSAEQYF. The rearrangement uses TRBV7-3 and TRBJ2-7; 12 nucleotides agree with TRBD2. Per the germline V gene, CDR1 is SGHTA and CDR2 is FQGTGA. CDR3 length: 14 amino acids. V lost 3 bases, J lost 6 bases, and 3 bases stayed unmatched.

The J gene is TRBJ1-1, the V gene TRBV3-1 (or the pseudogene TRBV3-2), with a weak D call TRBD1 (6 bases). Trimming took off 3 bases at V and 4 bases at J, with 12 bases between the two ends. The CDR3 consists of 14 residues. The germline gives CDR1 LGHDT, CDR2 YNNKEL (reference sequence). CDR3 protein: CASSHNKGGTEAFF. CDR3 nucleotide sequence: TGTGCCAGCAGCCATAATAAAGGGGGCACTGAAGCTTTCTTT.

This CDR3 reads CASSQDGGASYEQYF. Written as DNA, the CDR3 is TGCGCCAGCAGCCAAGATGGGGGGGCCTCCTACGAGCAGTACTTC. This chain connects TRBV4-3 to TRBJ2-7; tentatively, D is TRBD2 (7 bases). With 0 bases removed from V and 0 bases from J, the gap between germline ends came to 9 bases. From germline, CDR1 is LGHNA and CDR2 YSLEER. This CDR3 is built from 15 residues.

Only one count was recorded for this clone. V and J are TRBV7-2 and TRBJ1-6; D gene unclear. CDR3 length: 14 amino acids. CDR1 is SGHTA and CDR2 is FQGNSA in the germline V gene. V was trimmed by 4 bases and J by 9 bases, leaving 13 bases between them. The chain's CDR3 is CASSSRSRPSPLHF. DNA of the CDR3: TGTGCCAGCAGCTCGCGTAGCCGACCTTCACCCCTCCACTTT.

This clone has only one observation. The chain has TRBV12-3 or TRBV12-4 and TRBJ1-5; D gene uncertain. This CDR3 is 12 amino acids long. V dropped 4 bases and J dropped 3 bases, with 4 bases sitting between them. This chain's CDR3 is CASSYINQPQHF. As DNA, the CDR3 is TGTGCCAGCAGTTACATCAATCAGCCCCAGCATTTT.

This sequence joins TRBV19 and TRBJ1-4; a possible D gene is TRBD1 (5 bases). Germline V gene lookup returns CDR1 LNHDA and CDR2 SQIVND (reference sequence). There are 14 residues in the CDR3. V lost 2 bases and J 8 bases, leaving 12 bases between the germline ends. The CDR3 here is CASSIRRGEEKLFF. Written as DNA, the CDR3 is TGTGCCAGTAGTATACGGAGGGGAGAGGAAAAACTGTTTTTT.

The chain links TRBV7-2 to TRBJ2-1, with unresolved D. The CDR3 extends over 13 amino acids. The germline V gene has CDR1 SGHTA and CDR2 FQGNSA. Trimming shortened V by 4 bases and J by 6 bases, and 10 bases separated the two germline ends. CDR3 protein: CASSSGPANEQFF. In DNA, the CDR3 is TGTGCCAGCAGCTCAGGTCCTGCCAATGAGCAGTTCTTC.

This chain connects TRBV19 to TRBJ1-5, with 9 bases matching TRBD1. The V gene's germline CDR1 is LNHDA and CDR2 SQIVND (reference sequence). The CDR3 is 16 residues long. Unmatched junction bases numbered 13, after V lost 7 bases and J lost 6 bases. The CDR3 DNA is TGTGCCAGTACCCCTAGGGGACAGGGATTGGGTCAGCCCCAGCATTTT. Its protein is CASTPRGQGLGQPQHF.

V is TRBV18 and J is TRBJ1-3, with TRBD1 matching over 8 bases. The CDR3 length is 18 residues. Germline-derived CDR1 and CDR2 are KGHSH and LQKENI. V gave up 2 bases and J gave up 0 bases; unmatched junction bases: 9. The CDR3 coding sequence is TGTGCCAGCTCACCATCGTTTGAGGACAGGGTCTCTGGAAACACCATATATTTT. This encodes CASSPSFEDRVSGNTIYF.

The gene calls are TRBV29-1 and TRBJ2-5; D perhaps matches TRBD2 (6 bases). Germline lookup yields CDR1 SQVTM and CDR2 ANQGSEA. CDR3 length equals 13 residues. V lost 1 base to trimming and J lost 2 bases, with 8 bases between them. CDR3 sequence (DNA): TGCAGCGTTGAAGGGACTAATCAAGAGACCCAGTACTTC. This gives the protein CSVEGTNQETQYF. The whole variable domain, remainder taken from reference TRBV29-1 and TRBJ2-5, is SAVISQKPSRDICQRGTSLTIQCQVDSQVTMMFWYRQQPGQSLTLIATANQGSEATYESGFVIDKFPISRPNLTFSTLTVSNMSPEDSSIYLCSVEGTNQETQYFGPGTRLLVL.

The CDR3 coding sequence is TGTGCCAGCAGCCCCCAAGCCCGGGTCTCCTACAATGAGCAGTTCTTC. It is translated as CASSPQARVSYNEQFF. This chain connects TRBV3-1 (or the pseudogene TRBV3-2) to TRBJ2-1; D ambiguous. The CDR3 runs 16 residues. V dropped 4 bases and J dropped 0 bases, with 13 bases sitting between them. Germline-derived CDR1 and CDR2 are LGHDT and YNNKEL (reference sequence).